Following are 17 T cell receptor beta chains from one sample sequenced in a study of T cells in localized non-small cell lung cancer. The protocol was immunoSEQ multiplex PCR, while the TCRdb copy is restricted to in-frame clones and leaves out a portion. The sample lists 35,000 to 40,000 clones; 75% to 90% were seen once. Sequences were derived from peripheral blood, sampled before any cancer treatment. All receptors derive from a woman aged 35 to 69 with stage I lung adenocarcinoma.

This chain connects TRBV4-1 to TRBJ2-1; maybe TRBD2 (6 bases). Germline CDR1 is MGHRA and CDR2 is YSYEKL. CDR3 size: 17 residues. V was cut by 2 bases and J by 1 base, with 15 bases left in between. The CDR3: CASSQLDMGGSYNEQFF. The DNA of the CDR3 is TGCGCCAGCAGCCAACTCGACATGGGGGGATCCTACAATGAGCAGTTCTTC.

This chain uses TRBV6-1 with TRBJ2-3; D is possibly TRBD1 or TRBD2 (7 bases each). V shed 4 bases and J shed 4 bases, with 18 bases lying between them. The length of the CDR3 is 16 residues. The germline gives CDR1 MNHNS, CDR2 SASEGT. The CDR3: CASSGRLARGADTQYF. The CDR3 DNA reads TGTGCCAGCAGTGGAAGACTAGCCAGGGGGGCAGATACGCAGTATTTT.

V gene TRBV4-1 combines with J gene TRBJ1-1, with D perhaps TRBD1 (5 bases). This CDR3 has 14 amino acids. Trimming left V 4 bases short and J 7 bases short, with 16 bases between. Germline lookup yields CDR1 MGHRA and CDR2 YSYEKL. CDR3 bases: TGCGCCAGCAGCCTAGCCGACAGCTTATTTGAAGCTTTCTTT. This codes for CASSLADSLFEAFF.

Here the CDR3 DNA reads TGTGCCAGCAGCTTAGAGGGGTTCCGGGAGACTGAAGCTTTCTTT. Translation: CASSLEGFRETEAFF. The V gene is TRBV7-6, the J gene TRBJ1-1, with a weak D call TRBD1 (5 bases). The CDR3 has 15 residues. V lost 1 base and J lost 5, with 14 bases in between. The germline V gene has CDR1 SGHVS and CDR2 FNYEAQ.

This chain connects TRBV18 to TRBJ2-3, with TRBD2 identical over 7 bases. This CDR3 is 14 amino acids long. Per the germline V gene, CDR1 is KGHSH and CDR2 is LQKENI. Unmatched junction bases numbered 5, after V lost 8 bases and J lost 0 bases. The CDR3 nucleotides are TGTGCCAGCGGGCCGGGGGGAAGCACAGATACGCAGTATTTT. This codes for CASGPGGSTDTQYF.

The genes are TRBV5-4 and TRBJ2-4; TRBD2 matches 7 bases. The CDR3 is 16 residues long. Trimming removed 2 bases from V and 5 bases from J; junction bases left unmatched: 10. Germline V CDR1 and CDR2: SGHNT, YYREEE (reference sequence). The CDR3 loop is CASSLGPGTTENIQYF. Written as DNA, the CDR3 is TGTGCCAGCAGCTTAGGCCCCGGGACTACAGAAAACATTCAGTACTTC.

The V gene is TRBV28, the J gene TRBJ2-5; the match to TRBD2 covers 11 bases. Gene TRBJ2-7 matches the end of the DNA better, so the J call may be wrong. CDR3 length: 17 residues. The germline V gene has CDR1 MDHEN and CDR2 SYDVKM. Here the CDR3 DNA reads TGTGCCAGCAGTTTAGGCTTGGGGACTAGCGGAAAATACGAGCAGTACTTC. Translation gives CASSLGLGTSGKYEQYF.

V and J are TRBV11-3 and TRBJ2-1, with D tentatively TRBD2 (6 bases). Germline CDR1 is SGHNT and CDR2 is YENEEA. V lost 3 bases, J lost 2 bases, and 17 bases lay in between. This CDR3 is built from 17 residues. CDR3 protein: CASSLGSSAGPYNEQFF. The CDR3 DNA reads TGTGCCAGCAGCTTGGGATCTAGCGCCGGACCCTACAATGAGCAGTTCTTC. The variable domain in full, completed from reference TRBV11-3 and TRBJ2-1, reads EAGVVQSPRYKIIEKKQPVAFWCNPISGHNTLYWYLQNLGQGPELLIRYENEEAVDDSQLPKDRFSAERLKGVDSTLKIQPAELGDSAVYLCASSLGSSAGPYNEQFFGPGTRLTVL.

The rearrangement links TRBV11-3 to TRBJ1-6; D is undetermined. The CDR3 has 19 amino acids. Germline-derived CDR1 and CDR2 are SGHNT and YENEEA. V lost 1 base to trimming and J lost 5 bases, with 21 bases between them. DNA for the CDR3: TGTGCCAGCAGCTTAGTCGGTGGGAGCCTCTCAATCGATAATTCACCCCTCCACTTT. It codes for CASSLVGGSLSIDNSPLHF.

This CDR3 is CASRPTGIYGYTF. CDR3 in DNA: TGTGCCAGCAGGCCGACAGGTATCTATGGCTACACCTTC. This chain uses TRBV28 with TRBJ1-2, with D possibly TRBD1 on 6 matching bases. CDR1 is MDHEN and CDR2 is SYDVKM in the germline V gene. V dropped 6 bases and J dropped 4 bases, with 12 bases sitting between them. There are 13 residues in the CDR3.

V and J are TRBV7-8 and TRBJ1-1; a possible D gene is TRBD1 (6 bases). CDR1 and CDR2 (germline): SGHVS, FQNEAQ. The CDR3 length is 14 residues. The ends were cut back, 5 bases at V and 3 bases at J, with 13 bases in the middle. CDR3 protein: CASSVQGGDTEAFF. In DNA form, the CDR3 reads TGTGCCAGCAGCGTACAGGGAGGGGACACTGAAGCTTTCTTT.

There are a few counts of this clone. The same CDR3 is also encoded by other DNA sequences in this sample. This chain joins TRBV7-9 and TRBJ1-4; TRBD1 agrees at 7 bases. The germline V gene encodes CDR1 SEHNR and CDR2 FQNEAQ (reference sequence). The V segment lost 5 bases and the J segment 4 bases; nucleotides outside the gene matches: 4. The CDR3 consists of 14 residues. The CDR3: CASSLRDSNEKLFF. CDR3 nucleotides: TGTGCCAGCAGCCTCCGGGACAGTAATGAAAAACTGTTTTTT.

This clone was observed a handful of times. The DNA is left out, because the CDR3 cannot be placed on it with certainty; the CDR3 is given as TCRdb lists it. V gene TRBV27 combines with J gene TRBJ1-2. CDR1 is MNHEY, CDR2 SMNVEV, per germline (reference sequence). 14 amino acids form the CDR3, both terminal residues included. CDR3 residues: CASSFLAAPHGYTF.

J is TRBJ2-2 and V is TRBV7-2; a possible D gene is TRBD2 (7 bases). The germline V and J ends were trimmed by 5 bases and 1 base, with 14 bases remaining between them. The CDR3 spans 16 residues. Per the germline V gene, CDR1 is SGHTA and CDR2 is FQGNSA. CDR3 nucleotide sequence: TGTGCCAGCAGCCCCGGGGGGCAGGGGAACACCGGGGAGCTGTTTTTT. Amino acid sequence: CASSPGGQGNTGELFF.

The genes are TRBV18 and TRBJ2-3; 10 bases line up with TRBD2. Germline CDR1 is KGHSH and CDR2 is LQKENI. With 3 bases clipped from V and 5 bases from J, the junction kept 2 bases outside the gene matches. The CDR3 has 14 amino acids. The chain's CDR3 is CASSPGTSEDTQYF. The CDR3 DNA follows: TGTGCCAGCTCACCTGGGACTAGCGAAGATACGCAGTATTTT.

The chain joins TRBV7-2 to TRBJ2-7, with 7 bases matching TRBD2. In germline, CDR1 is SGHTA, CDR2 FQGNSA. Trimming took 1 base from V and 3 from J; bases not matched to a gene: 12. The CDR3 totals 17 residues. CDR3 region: CASSLGVPRGKNYEQYF. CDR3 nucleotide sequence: TGTGCCAGCAGCTTAGGAGTTCCGCGGGGGAAAAACTACGAGCAGTACTTC.

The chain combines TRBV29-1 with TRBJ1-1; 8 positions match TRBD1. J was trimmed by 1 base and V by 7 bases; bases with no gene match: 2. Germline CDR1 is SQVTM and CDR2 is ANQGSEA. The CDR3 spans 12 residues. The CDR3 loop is CSAGQGNTEAFF. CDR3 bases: TGCAGCGCCGGACAGGGGAACACTGAAGCTTTCTTT.